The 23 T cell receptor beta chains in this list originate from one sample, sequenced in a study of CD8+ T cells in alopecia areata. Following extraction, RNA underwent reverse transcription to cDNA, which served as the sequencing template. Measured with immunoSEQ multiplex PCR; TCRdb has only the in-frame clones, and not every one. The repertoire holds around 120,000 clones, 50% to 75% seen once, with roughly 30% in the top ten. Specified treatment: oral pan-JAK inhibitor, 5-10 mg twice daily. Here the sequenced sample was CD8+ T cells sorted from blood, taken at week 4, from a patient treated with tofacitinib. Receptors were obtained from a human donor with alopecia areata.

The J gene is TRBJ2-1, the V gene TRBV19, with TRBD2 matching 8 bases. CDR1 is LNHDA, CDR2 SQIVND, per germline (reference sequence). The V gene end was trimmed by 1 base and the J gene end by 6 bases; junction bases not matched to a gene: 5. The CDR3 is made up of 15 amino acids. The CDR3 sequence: CASSIGAGASNEQFF. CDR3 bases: TGTGCCAGTAGTATAGGAGCGGGAGCTTCCAATGAGCAGTTCTTC.

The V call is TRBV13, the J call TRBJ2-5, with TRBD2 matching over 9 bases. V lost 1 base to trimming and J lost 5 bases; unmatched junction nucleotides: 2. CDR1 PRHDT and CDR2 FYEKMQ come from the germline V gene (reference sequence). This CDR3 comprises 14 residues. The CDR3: CASSLASGVETQYF. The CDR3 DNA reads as TGTGCCAGCAGCTTAGCTAGCGGGGTGGAGACCCAGTACTTC.

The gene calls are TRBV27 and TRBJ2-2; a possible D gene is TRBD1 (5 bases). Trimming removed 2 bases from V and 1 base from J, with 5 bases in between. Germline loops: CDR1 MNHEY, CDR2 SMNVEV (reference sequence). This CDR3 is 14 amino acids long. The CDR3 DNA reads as TGTGCCAGCAGTTTAACAGGGAACACCGGGGAGCTGTTTTTT. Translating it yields CASSLTGNTGELFF.

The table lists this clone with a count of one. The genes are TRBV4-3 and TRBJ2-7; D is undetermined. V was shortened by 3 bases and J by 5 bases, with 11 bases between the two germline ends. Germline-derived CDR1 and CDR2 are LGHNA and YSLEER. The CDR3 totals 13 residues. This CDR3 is CASSQRLGNEQYF. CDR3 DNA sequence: TGCGCCAGCAGCCAGCGACTGGGGAACGAGCAGTACTTC.

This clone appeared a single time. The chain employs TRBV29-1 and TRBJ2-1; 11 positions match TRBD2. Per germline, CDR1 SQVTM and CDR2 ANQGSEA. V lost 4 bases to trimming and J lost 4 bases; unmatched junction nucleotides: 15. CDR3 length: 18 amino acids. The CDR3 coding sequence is TGCAGCGTTGTTACTAGCGGGGGCGGCCCGATCCCTTACAATGAGCAGTTCTTC. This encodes CSVVTSGGGPIPYNEQFF.

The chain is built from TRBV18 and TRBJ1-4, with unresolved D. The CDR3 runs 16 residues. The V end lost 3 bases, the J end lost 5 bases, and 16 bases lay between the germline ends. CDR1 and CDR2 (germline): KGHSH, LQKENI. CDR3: CASSPGSDGWNEKLFF. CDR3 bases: TGTGCCAGCTCACCGGGATCGGACGGTTGGAATGAAAAACTGTTTTTT.

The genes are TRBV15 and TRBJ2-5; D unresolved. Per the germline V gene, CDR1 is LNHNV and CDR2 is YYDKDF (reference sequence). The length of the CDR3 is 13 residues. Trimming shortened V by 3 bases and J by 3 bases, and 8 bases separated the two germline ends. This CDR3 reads CATSRGVKETQYF. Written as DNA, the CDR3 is TGTGCCACCAGCAGGGGCGTAAAAGAGACCCAGTACTTC. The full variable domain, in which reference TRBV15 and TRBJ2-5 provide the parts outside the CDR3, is DAMVIQNPRYQVTQFGKPVTLSCSQTLNHNVMYWYQQKSSQAPKLLFHYYDKDFNNEADTPDNFQSRRPNTSFCFLDIRSPGLGDTAMYLCATSRGVKETQYFGPGTRLLVL.

The CDR3 DNA reads TGTGCCAGCAGCTTCAGAGACTACAATGAGCAGTTCTTC. It translates to CASSFRDYNEQFF. The V call is TRBV7-9, the J call TRBJ2-1; D not certain. Trimming took off 3 bases at V and 3 bases at J, with 6 bases between the two ends. This CDR3 has 13 residues. Germline CDR1 reads SEHNR; CDR2 reads FQNEAQ (reference sequence).

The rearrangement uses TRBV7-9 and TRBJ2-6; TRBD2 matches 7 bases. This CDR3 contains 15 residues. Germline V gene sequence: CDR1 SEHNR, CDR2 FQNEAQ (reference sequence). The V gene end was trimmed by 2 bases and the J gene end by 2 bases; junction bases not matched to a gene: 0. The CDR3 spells CASSLSGAGANVLTF. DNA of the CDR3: TGTGCCAGCAGCTTAAGCGGGGCTGGGGCCAACGTCCTGACTTTC.

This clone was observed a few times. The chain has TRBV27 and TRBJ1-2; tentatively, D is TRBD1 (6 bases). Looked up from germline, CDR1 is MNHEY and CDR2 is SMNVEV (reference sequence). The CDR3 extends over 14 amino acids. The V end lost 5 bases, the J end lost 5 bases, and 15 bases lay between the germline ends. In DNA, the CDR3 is TGTGCCAGCAGTGTGACAGGAGGTGATTATGGCTACACCTTC. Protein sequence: CASSVTGGDYGYTF.

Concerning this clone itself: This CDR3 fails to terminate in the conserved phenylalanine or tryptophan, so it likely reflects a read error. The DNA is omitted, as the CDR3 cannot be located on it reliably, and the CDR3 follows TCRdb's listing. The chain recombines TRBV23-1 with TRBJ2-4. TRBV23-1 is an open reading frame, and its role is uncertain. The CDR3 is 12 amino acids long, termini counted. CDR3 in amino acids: CASSQPGEALRI.

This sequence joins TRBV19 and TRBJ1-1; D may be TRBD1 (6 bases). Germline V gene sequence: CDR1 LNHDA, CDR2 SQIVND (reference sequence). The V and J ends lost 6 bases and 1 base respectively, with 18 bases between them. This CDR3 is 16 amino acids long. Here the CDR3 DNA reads TGTGCCAGTAGGCCCTACGGGGGCAGGGGGAACACTGAAGCTTTCTTT. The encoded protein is CASRPYGGRGNTEAFF.

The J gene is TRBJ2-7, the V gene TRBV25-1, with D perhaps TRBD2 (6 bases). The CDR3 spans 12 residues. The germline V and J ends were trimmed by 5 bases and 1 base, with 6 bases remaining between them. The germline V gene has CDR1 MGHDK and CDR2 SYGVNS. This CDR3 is CASSRGSYEQYF. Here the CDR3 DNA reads TGTGCCAGCAGTCGGGGGTCCTACGAGCAGTACTTC.

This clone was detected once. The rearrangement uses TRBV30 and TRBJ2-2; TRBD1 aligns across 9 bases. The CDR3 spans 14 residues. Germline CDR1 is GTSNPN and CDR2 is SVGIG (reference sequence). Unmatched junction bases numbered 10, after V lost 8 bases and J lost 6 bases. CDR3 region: CAADLGQGPGELFF. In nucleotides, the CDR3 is TGTGCCGCCGACTTGGGACAGGGCCCCGGGGAGCTGTTTTTT.

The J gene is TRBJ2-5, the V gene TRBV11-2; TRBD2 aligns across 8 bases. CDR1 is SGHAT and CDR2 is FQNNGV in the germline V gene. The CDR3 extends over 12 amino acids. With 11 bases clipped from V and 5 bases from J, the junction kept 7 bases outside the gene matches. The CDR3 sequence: CACRGGWETQYF. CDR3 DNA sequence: TGTGCCTGCCGGGGGGGCTGGGAGACCCAGTACTTC.

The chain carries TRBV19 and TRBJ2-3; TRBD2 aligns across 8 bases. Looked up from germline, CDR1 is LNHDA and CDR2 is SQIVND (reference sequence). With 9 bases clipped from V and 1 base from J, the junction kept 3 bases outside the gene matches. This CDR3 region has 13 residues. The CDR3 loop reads CASRRGGTDTQYF. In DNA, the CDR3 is TGTGCCAGCAGGCGGGGGGGCACAGATACGCAGTATTTT.

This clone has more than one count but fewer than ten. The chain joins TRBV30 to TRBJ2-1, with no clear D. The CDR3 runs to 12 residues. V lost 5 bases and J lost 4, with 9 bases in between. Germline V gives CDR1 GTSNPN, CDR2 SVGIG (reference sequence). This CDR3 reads CAWGPVYNEQFF. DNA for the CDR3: TGTGCCTGGGGCCCGGTGTACAATGAGCAGTTCTTC.

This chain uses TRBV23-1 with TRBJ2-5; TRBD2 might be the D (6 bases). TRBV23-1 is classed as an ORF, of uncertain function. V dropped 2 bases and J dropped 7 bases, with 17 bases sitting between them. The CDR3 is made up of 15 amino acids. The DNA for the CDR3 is TGCGCCAGCAGTCAAGGAGGGGTGATCCCGGCGACCCAGTACTTC. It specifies CASSQGGVIPATQYF.

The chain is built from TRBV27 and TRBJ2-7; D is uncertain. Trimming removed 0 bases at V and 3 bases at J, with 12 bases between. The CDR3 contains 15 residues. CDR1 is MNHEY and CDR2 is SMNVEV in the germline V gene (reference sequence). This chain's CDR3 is CASSLSDPTSYEQYF. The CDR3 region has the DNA TGTGCCAGCAGTTTATCGGACCCGACAAGCTACGAGCAGTACTTC.

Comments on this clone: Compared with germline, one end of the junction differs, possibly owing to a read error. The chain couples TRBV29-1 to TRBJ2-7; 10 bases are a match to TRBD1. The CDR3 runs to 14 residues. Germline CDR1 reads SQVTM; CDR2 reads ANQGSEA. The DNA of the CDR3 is TGCAGCGCTCTATTGGGACAGGGGACCTACGAGCAGCACTTC. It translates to CSALLGQGTYEQHF.

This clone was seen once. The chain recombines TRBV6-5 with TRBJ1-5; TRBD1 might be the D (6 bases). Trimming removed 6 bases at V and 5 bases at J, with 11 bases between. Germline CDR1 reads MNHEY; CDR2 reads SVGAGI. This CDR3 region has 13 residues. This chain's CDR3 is CASSHEGDQPQHF. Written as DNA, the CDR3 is TGTGCCAGCAGCCACGAGGGGGATCAGCCCCAGCATTTT.

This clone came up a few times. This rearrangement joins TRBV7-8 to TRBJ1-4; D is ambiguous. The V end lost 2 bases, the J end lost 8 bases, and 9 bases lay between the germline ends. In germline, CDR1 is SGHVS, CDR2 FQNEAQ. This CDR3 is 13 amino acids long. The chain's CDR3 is CASSLLGAEKLFF. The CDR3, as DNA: TGTGCCAGCAGCTTACTGGGTGCCGAAAAACTGTTTTTT.

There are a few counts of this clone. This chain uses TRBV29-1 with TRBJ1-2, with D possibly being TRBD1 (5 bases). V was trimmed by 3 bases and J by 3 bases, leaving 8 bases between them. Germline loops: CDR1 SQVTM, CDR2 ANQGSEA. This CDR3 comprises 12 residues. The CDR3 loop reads CSVDGGDYGYTF. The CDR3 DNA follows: TGCAGCGTTGACGGGGGAGACTATGGCTACACCTTC.